This T cell receptor beta chain was found in a study of neurological immune-mediated disorders. Ten or more counts support this clonotype. Its target is not known. The length of the CDR3 is 13 residues. Germline CDR1 and CDR2: SGHRS and YFSETQ. The V end was cut by 0 bases, the J end by 1 base, with 1 base between. From the 5' RACE reads, TCRdb called clonotypes with MiXCR, one entry per CDR3 protein. The sample includes 30,000 to 45,000 distinct CDR3 sequences, about 9.9% seen only once; the top ten take under 5%. The study, taken as a whole, reports: TCR clonal expansion peaked in HTLV-1-associated myelopathy patients and was lowest in multiple sclerosis patients.

Sequencing input: CD4+ T cells from blood. The J gene is TRBJ1-4, the V gene TRBV5-1, with D uncertain. The sequence derives from a woman in her 30s with HTLV-1-associated myelopathy (HAM/TSP). CDR3 in DNA: TGCGCCAGCAGCTTGGGAACTAATGAAAAACTGTTTTTT. Translating it yields CASSLGTNEKLFF.